Shown below are 16 T cell receptor beta chains from a single sample sequenced in a study of long-term antiretroviral therapy in people with HIV. Researchers ran immunoSEQ v3.0 at survey level. Some clones are missing from TCRdb's copy, which holds only in-frame ones; the method was immunoSEQ multiplex PCR. The sample consists of 25,000 to 30,000 clones, around nine tenths of them appearing once. The sample in question was unsorted PBMCs, obtained just over 5 years after starting antiretroviral therapy. Receptor source: a woman between 35 and 50 years old with HIV.

The chain is built from TRBV11-3 and TRBJ2-6, with D possibly called TRBD1 or TRBD2 (5 bases each). The V and J ends lost 5 bases and 0 bases respectively, with 20 bases between them. CDR1 SGHNT and CDR2 YENEEA come from the germline V gene. CDR3 length: 19 residues. The CDR3 protein is CASSRLSGADLSGANVLTF. DNA of the CDR3: TGTGCCAGCAGCCGCCTCTCCGGGGCCGACCTCTCTGGGGCCAACGTCCTGACTTTC.

This chain uses TRBV7-9 with TRBJ2-3; the D gene is possibly TRBD2 (5 bases). Germline V gene data show CDR1 as SEHNR and CDR2 as FQNEAQ (reference sequence). CDR3 length equals 12 residues. V lost 6 bases to trimming and J lost 6 bases, with 10 bases between them. CDR3 sequence reads: CASRRGLDTQYF. The CDR3 DNA follows: TGTGCCAGCAGACGAGGGTTGGATACGCAGTATTTT. Full variable domain (missing parts from reference TRBV7-9 and TRBJ2-3): DTGVSQNPRHKITKRGQNVTFRCDPISEHNRLYWYRQTLGQGPEFLTYFQNEAQLEKSRLLSDRFSAERPKGSFSTLEIQRTEQGDSAMYLCASRRGLDTQYFGPGTRLTVL.

This clone was counted a single time. This chain connects TRBV19 to TRBJ1-5; possible D gene TRBD1, 5 bases. The CDR3 runs to 14 residues. Trimming left V 5 bases short and J 1 base short, with 9 bases between. Germline V lookup: CDR1 LNHDA, CDR2 SQIVND (reference sequence). CDR3 sequence: CASSHGDSNQPQHF. The CDR3 region has the DNA TGTGCCAGTAGTCACGGGGACAGCAATCAGCCCCAGCATTTT.

The rearrangement joins TRBV7-8 to TRBJ1-5; TRBD1 agrees at 10 bases. After removal of 5 bases from V and 2 bases from J, the junction contained 9 bases not matched to a gene. The CDR3 is 17 amino acids. Germline-derived CDR1 and CDR2 are SGHVS and FQNEAQ. This CDR3 is CASSQGWGTGGNQPQHF. The CDR3 DNA follows: TGTGCCAGCAGCCAAGGGTGGGGGACAGGGGGCAATCAGCCCCAGCATTTT.

The J gene is TRBJ1-2, the V gene TRBV7-8, with no clear D. The CDR3 is 14 residues long. Germline loops: CDR1 SGHVS, CDR2 FQNEAQ. With 3 bases removed from V and 3 bases from J, the gap between germline ends came to 11 bases. The CDR3: CASSFEQPHYGYTF. CDR3 coding DNA: TGTGCCAGCAGCTTTGAACAGCCTCACTATGGCTACACCTTC.

The chain uses TRBV15 and TRBJ2-3, with TRBD2 matching over 8 bases. The CDR3 extends over 17 amino acids. The V gene's germline CDR1 is LNHNV and CDR2 YYDKDF (reference sequence). Losses at the gene ends were 0 bases for V and 4 bases for J; bases not matched to a gene: 9. The CDR3 DNA reads TGTGCCACCAGCAGAGATCAAAGTAGCGGGGCTTCAGATACGCAGTATTTT. This translates into CATSRDQSSGASDTQYF.

The chain has TRBV10-3 and TRBJ1-1; the D gene is possibly TRBD1 (6 bases). The V and J ends lost 10 bases and 5 bases respectively, with 17 bases between them. Germline values: CDR1 ENHRY, CDR2 SYGVKD. The CDR3 runs to 13 residues. DNA of the CDR3: TGTGCCACCGGGGGGGCTGGGAGGACTGAAGCTTTCTTT. It yields the protein CATGGAGRTEAFF.

CDR3 DNA: TGTGCCAGCAGCGTAGAAGGGACCTATAATTCACCCCTCCACTTT. It codes for CASSVEGTYNSPLHF. V gene TRBV9 combines with J gene TRBJ1-6; unclear D gene. Per germline, CDR1 SGDLS and CDR2 YYNGEE. This CDR3 region has 15 residues. V gave up 0 bases and J gave up 2 bases, with 6 bases separating them.

J is TRBJ1-1 and V is TRBV11-2; a possible D gene is TRBD1 (5 bases). The CDR3 totals 16 residues. Germline CDR1 and CDR2: SGHAT and FQNNGV. Trimming left V 5 bases short and J 1 base short, with 17 bases between. This CDR3 is CASSPSFRGRNTEAFF. DNA of the CDR3: TGTGCCAGCAGCCCATCTTTTCGGGGCAGGAACACTGAAGCTTTCTTT.

The gene calls are TRBV29-1 and TRBJ1-5, with D possibly TRBD1 on 6 matching bases. The germline gives CDR1 SQVTM, CDR2 ANQGSEA. V lost 6 bases and J 5 bases, leaving 14 bases between the germline ends. The CDR3 extends over 13 amino acids. CDR3 sequence reads: CSVVVQGDQPQHF. CDR3 nucleotide sequence: TGCAGCGTCGTAGTACAGGGAGATCAGCCCCAGCATTTT.

The rearrangement uses TRBV2 and TRBJ1-6; D is uncertain. The CDR3 totals 13 residues. CDR1 is SNHLY and CDR2 is FYNNEI in the germline V gene. Trimming left V 4 bases short and J 7 bases short, with 8 bases between. The CDR3 region is CASSATRNSPLHF. The DNA of the CDR3 is TGTGCCAGCAGTGCAACCAGGAATTCACCCCTCCACTTT.

The rearrangement links TRBV5-1 to TRBJ2-2; TRBD1 matches at 8 bases. Germline V gives CDR1 SGHRS, CDR2 YFSETQ. The CDR3 has 15 amino acids. V lost 4 bases and J lost 5; bases outside the gene matches: 7. CDR3 amino acids: CASSPDRVGTGELFF. CDR3 DNA sequence: TGCGCCAGCAGCCCGGACAGGGTAGGGACCGGGGAGCTGTTTTTT.

The V call is TRBV5-1, the J call TRBJ2-7; 7 bases align to TRBD1. V was clipped by 0 bases and J by 1 base; unmatched bases: 4. Germline CDR1 and CDR2: SGHRS and YFSETQ. There are 15 residues in the CDR3. CDR3 protein: CASSLGGTVSYEQYF. The CDR3 DNA reads TGCGCCAGCAGCTTGGGGGGGACAGTTTCCTACGAGCAGTACTTC.

The rearrangement links TRBV7-9 to TRBJ2-1, with TRBD2 matching over 10 bases. Looked up from germline, CDR1 is SEHNR and CDR2 is FQNEAQ (reference sequence). The ends lost 0 bases at V and 7 bases at J; junction bases unmatched: 3. This CDR3 contains 15 residues. CDR3 DNA: TGTGCCAGCAGCTTAGCAGCGGGGGGGCCTAATGAGCAGTTCTTC. Protein sequence: CASSLAAGGPNEQFF.

The chain links TRBV6-5 to TRBJ2-2; 7 nucleotides match TRBD2. From germline, CDR1 is MNHEY and CDR2 SVGAGI. The CDR3 has 16 residues. V gave up 2 bases and J gave up 1 base; unmatched junction bases: 4. The CDR3 reads CASSYGLAVNTGELFF. The CDR3 DNA follows: TGTGCCAGCAGTTACGGGCTAGCGGTGAACACCGGGGAGCTGTTTTTT.

This sequence joins TRBV4-3 and TRBJ1-1; D not certain. Germline V gene lookup returns CDR1 LGHNA and CDR2 YSLEER. CDR3 length equals 14 residues. The ends were cut back, 5 bases at V and 6 bases at J, with 16 bases in the middle. CDR3 coding DNA: TGCGCCAGCAGCAAACGACTCTCGGTGCCTGAAGCTTTCTTT. It codes for CASSKRLSVPEAFF.